Shown below are 30 T cell receptor beta chains from a single sample sequenced in a study of blood T cell repertoires in COVID-19. The method was immunoSEQ multiplex PCR; TCRdb's version includes in-frame clones alone and lacks a portion of them. The data show some 200,000 clones, with about 81% seen just once and approximately 5.2% held by the top ten. Sample: peripheral blood. These receptor sequences come from a woman in her 70s with COVID-19, enrolled during active disease.

This clone was seen many times. DNA of the CDR3: TGTGCCATCAGTCAAATACCGGGGGAGAACACTGAAGCTTTCTTT. Translated: CAISQIPGENTEAFF. V usage is TRBV10-3 and J usage is TRBJ1-1; D is perhaps TRBD1 (5 bases). Trimming left V 5 bases short and J 1 base short, with 14 bases between. The CDR3 covers 15 residues. The germline V gene encodes CDR1 ENHRY and CDR2 SYGVKD.

This clone was observed a few times. The V call is TRBV6-6, the J call TRBJ1-2, with 8 bases aligning to TRBD1. With 6 bases clipped from V and 4 bases from J, the junction kept 4 bases outside the gene matches. The germline CDR1 and CDR2 sequences are MNHNY and SVGAGI (reference sequence). There are 13 residues in the CDR3. CDR3 in DNA: TGTGCCAGCAGGACAGGGGTTGGCTATGGCTACACCTTC. Protein sequence: CASRTGVGYGYTF.

The chain has TRBV20-1 and TRBJ2-7; TRBD1 might be the D (6 bases). Trimming left V 0 bases short and J 10 bases short, with 7 bases between. This CDR3 has 10 amino acids. Germline V gene data show CDR1 as DFQATT and CDR2 as SNEGSKA (reference sequence). The CDR3 loop is CSAREGAQYF. The CDR3 DNA reads as TGCAGTGCTAGAGAGGGGGCCCAGTACTTC.

This clone was recorded only once. V and J are TRBV28 and TRBJ2-4; TRBD2 matches at 10 bases. Germline values: CDR1 MDHEN, CDR2 SYDVKM. The CDR3 contains 17 residues. The trim removed 5 bases at V and 5 bases at J, leaving 12 bases unmatched. In DNA form, the CDR3 reads TGTGCCAGCAGTCCCCCTAGCGGGAGTCCGGGCGAAAACATTCAGTACTTC. This sequence encodes CASSPPSGSPGENIQYF.

The chain combines TRBV4-3 with TRBJ2-3; D gene uncertain. The CDR3 contains 14 residues. Trimming left V 2 bases short and J 5 bases short, with 11 bases between. CDR1 LGHNA and CDR2 YSLEER come from the germline V gene. This CDR3 reads CASSQNDLGDTQYF. The DNA of the CDR3 is TGCGCCAGCAGCCAAAATGACTTGGGAGATACGCAGTATTTT.

The J gene is TRBJ2-4, the V gene TRBV6-5; TRBD1 matches 8 bases. CDR3 size: 15 residues. Germline V gene sequence: CDR1 MNHEY, CDR2 SVGAGI. Trimming cost V 5 bases and J 5 bases; bases outside gene matches: 8. The CDR3 DNA is TGTGCCAGCAGTAATATCGGACAGGGACAAAACATTCAGTACTTC. Amino acid sequence: CASSNIGQGQNIQYF.

This clone has a handful of counts. The chain carries TRBV4-1 and TRBJ2-3; D is perhaps TRBD2 (5 bases). The CDR3 extends over 15 amino acids. The germline V gene encodes CDR1 MGHRA and CDR2 YSYEKL. V was trimmed by 5 bases and J by 3 bases, leaving 15 bases between them. The CDR3 DNA reads as TGCGCCAGCAGCAAGGAGACGGGGTTTACAGATACGCAGTATTTT. This codes for CASSKETGFTDTQYF.

This chain uses TRBV19 with TRBJ2-3; possible D gene TRBD2, 6 bases. Germline V gives CDR1 LNHDA, CDR2 SQIVND (reference sequence). The CDR3 consists of 15 residues. V lost 8 bases and J lost 3, with 18 bases in between. The CDR3 DNA sequence: TGTGCCAGTTCACTCGGGACTCTAGGGACAGATACGCAGTATTTT. It yields the protein CASSLGTLGTDTQYF.

The chain joins TRBV7-2 to TRBJ2-3; D remains ambiguous. The CDR3 contains 12 residues. Germline lookup yields CDR1 SGHTA and CDR2 FQGNSA. V was cut by 5 bases and J by 5 bases, with 8 bases left in between. The CDR3 reads CASSLLRDTQYF. CDR3 in DNA: TGTGCCAGCAGCCTCCTCAGAGATACGCAGTATTTT. Combining the CDR3 with reference TRBV7-2 and TRBJ2-3 gives the whole variable domain GAGVSQSPSNKVTEKGKDVELRCDPISGHTALYWYRQSLGQGLEFLIYFQGNSAPDKSGLPSDRFSAERTGGSVSTLTIQRTQQEDSAVYLCASSLLRDTQYFGPGTRLTVL.

The chain employs TRBV24-1 and TRBJ2-1, with D unresolved. V was clipped by 2 bases and J by 0 bases, with 10 bases between them. The CDR3 runs to 16 residues. Germline V gives CDR1 KGHDR, CDR2 SFDVKD. CDR3 in DNA: TGTGCCACCAGTGATTCCGTCGCGGACTCCTACAATGAGCAGTTCTTC. Translating gives CATSDSVADSYNEQFF.

This clone was seen at least ten times. J is TRBJ2-7 and V is TRBV21-1; the D segment call TRBD2 is taken from the table without a DNA check. TRBV21-1 is a listed pseudogene. This CDR3 region has 16 residues. The CDR3 loop reads CASLSNFRGPSYEQYF. Written as DNA, the CDR3 is TGTGCCAGCCTGTCTAATTTCCGAGGCCCCTCCTACGAGCAGTACTTC.

V is TRBV4-3 and J is TRBJ2-1; 13 nucleotides line up with TRBD2. The CDR3 runs 17 residues. The germline gives CDR1 LGHNA, CDR2 YSLEER. Trimming cost V 4 bases and J 1 base; bases outside gene matches: 4. The DNA of the CDR3 is TGCGCCAGCAGCCGACAACTAGCGGGAGGGTCCTACAATGAGCAGTTCTTC. Encoded protein: CASSRQLAGGSYNEQFF.

J is TRBJ2-1 and V is TRBV7-6, with D perhaps TRBD1 (5 bases). Trimming removed 5 bases at V and 5 bases at J, with 16 bases between. Germline-derived CDR1 and CDR2 are SGHVS and FNYEAQ. The CDR3 loop spans 15 amino acids. CDR3 residues: CASSPALGPDNEQFF. The CDR3 coding sequence is TGTGCCAGCAGCCCTGCCCTGGGGCCCGACAATGAGCAGTTCTTC.

A few counts support this clone. This chain joins TRBV4-2 and TRBJ1-3, with D perhaps TRBD1 (5 bases). Germline assignment: CDR1 LGHNA and CDR2 YNFKEQ. The CDR3 is 16 amino acids. The germline V and J ends were trimmed by 1 base and 1 base, with 11 bases remaining between them. In DNA form, the CDR3 reads TGTGCCAGCAGCCAAGGCGGGGGTAGATCTGGAAACACCATATATTTT. Translating it yields CASSQGGGRSGNTIYF.

The rearrangement joins TRBV6-5 to TRBJ2-2; a weak D match, TRBD2 (5 bases). Germline CDR1 reads MNHEY; CDR2 reads SVGAGI. V lost 6 bases to trimming and J lost 6 bases, with 17 bases between them. This CDR3 has 15 residues. DNA of the CDR3: TGTGCCAGCAGGGGGAGTGTTCGAGGGTCCGGGGAGCTGTTTTTT. Amino acid sequence: CASRGSVRGSGELFF.

V is TRBV7-2 and J is TRBJ2-7; D is unresolved. The J call may be mistaken, given a closer DNA end match to TRBJ2-1. The length of the CDR3 is 14 residues. Germline-derived CDR1 and CDR2 are SGHTA and FQGNSA. The CDR3 reads CASSLGALGNEQFF. CDR3 bases: TGTGCCAGCAGCTTAGGGGCCCTGGGCAATGAGCAGTTCTTC.

This chain joins TRBV6-5 and TRBJ2-7; 11 bases fit TRBD2. J gave up 2 bases and V 6 bases, and 6 bases lay outside the gene matches. From germline, CDR1 is MNHEY and CDR2 SVGAGI. The CDR3 consists of 15 residues. The CDR3 loop is CASRKGLAGPYEQYF. The CDR3 DNA is TGTGCCAGCAGAAAAGGACTAGCGGGCCCCTACGAGCAGTACTTC.

This clone was seen more than once but under ten times. This sequence joins TRBV20-1 and TRBJ2-7, with no clear D. The CDR3 is 10 amino acids. Trimming removed 5 bases at V and 7 bases at J, with 9 bases between. CDR1 is DFQATT and CDR2 is SNEGSKA in the germline V gene (reference sequence). CDR3 residues: CSASPEEQYF. In nucleotides, the CDR3 is TGCAGTGCTTCCCCCGAGGAGCAGTACTTC.

This chain uses TRBV6-5 with TRBJ1-4, with 8 bases aligning to TRBD1. Germline-derived CDR1 and CDR2 are MNHEY and SVGAGI. The junction had 10 bases not matched to a gene; V was cut back by 6 bases and J by 7 bases. The CDR3 length is 15 residues. In DNA form, the CDR3 reads TGTGCCAGCAGCACTACAGGGGGTATTATTGAAAAACTGTTTTTT. Translating it yields CASSTTGGIIEKLFF.

The chain recombines TRBV27 with TRBJ1-5; D not resolved. The CDR3 loop spans 13 amino acids. V lost 3 bases, J lost 5 bases, and 8 bases lay in between. CDR1 MNHEY and CDR2 SMNVEV come from the germline V gene (reference sequence). CDR3 in amino acids: CASSFESDQPQHF. As DNA, the CDR3 is TGTGCCAGCAGTTTTGAGAGTGATCAGCCCCAGCATTTT.

Worth noting for this clone: The sample holds other DNA sequences that translate to the same CDR3. The rearrangement uses TRBV9 and TRBJ1-3; 9 nucleotides align to TRBD1. CDR3 length: 15 residues. Germline values: CDR1 SGDLS, CDR2 YYNGEE. V dropped 4 bases and J dropped 1; count of bases not matched to a gene: 3. In nucleotides, the CDR3 is TGTGCCAGCAGCCCTGGGACAGGGTCTGGAAACACCATATATTTT. Its protein is CASSPGTGSGNTIYF.

This rearrangement joins TRBV6-5 to TRBJ2-7; D possibly corresponds to TRBD1 (6 bases). CDR1 MNHEY and CDR2 SVGAGI come from the germline V gene. Deletions cut 5 bases from V and 3 bases from J, with 11 bases between. This CDR3 has 13 amino acids. In DNA form, the CDR3 reads TGTGCCAGCAGTCGGGACATCCACTACGAGCAGTACTTC. Amino acids: CASSRDIHYEQYF.

Only one count was recorded for this clone. The gene calls are TRBV6-5 and TRBJ1-3; D is uncertain. Looked up from germline, CDR1 is MNHEY and CDR2 is SVGAGI. The CDR3 spans 15 residues. V lost 6 bases and J lost 3, with 15 bases in between. The CDR3, as DNA: TGTGCCAGCAGGAGGGCAGATTTAGGTGGAAACACCATATATTTT. It is translated as CASRRADLGGNTIYF.

The CDR3 loop reads CASSLAGDRASETQYF. In nucleotides, the CDR3 is TGCGCCAGCAGCTTGGCCGGAGACAGGGCGTCGGAGACCCAGTACTTC. The V call is TRBV5-1, the J call TRBJ2-5; 7 nucleotides line up with TRBD1. The CDR3 length is 16 residues. The V segment lost 0 bases and the J segment 5 bases; nucleotides outside the gene matches: 10. Germline CDR1 and CDR2: SGHRS and YFSETQ.

CDR3 DNA: TGTGCCAGTAGTATAGGACTAGCGGGACCGGATGAGCAGTTCTTC. This sequence encodes CASSIGLAGPDEQFF. The chain links TRBV19 to TRBJ2-1; 11 nucleotides align to TRBD2. In germline, CDR1 is LNHDA, CDR2 SQIVND (reference sequence). V was pared by 1 base and J by 8 bases, with 4 bases of the junction left unmatched. The CDR3 runs to 15 residues.

Concerning this clone: The same CDR3 also results from other DNA sequences found in this sample. The chain recombines TRBV11-2 with TRBJ2-5, with D unclear. This CDR3 spans 12 amino acids. V shed 0 bases and J shed 4 bases, with 3 bases lying between them. Germline lookup yields CDR1 SGHAT and CDR2 FQNNGV. CDR3 nucleotide sequence: TGTGCCAGCAGCTTAGAGCGAGAGACCCAGTACTTC. The encoded protein is CASSLERETQYF.

This chain joins TRBV28 and TRBJ1-3, with 8 bases identical to TRBD1. Unmatched junction bases numbered 7, after V lost 9 bases and J lost 3 bases. This CDR3 region has 14 residues. Germline CDR1 reads MDHEN; CDR2 reads SYDVKM. The CDR3 nucleotides read TGTGCCAGTTTCTTACAGGGGGATGGAAACACCATATATTTT. Translation gives CASFLQGDGNTIYF.

CDR3 nucleotide sequence: TGTGCCAGCAGTTTATCGATGAGGACCCAGCATTTT. This translates into CASSLSMRTQHF. The chain couples TRBV27 to TRBJ1-5; D is unresolved. Trimming removed 0 bases from V and 11 bases from J, with 8 bases in between. The CDR3 is 12 residues long. Germline CDR1 MNHEY, CDR2 SMNVEV (reference sequence).

The CDR3 here is CASKGSGRAMEQFF. The CDR3 nucleotides read TGTGCCAGCAAGGGTAGCGGGAGGGCTATGGAGCAGTTCTTC. V and J are TRBV6-5 and TRBJ2-1; 11 positions agree with TRBD2. This CDR3 contains 14 residues. Per germline, CDR1 MNHEY and CDR2 SVGAGI. V lost 7 bases, J lost 10 bases, and 9 bases stayed unmatched.

The chain has TRBV6-5 and TRBJ1-6, with no clear D. Germline V lookup: CDR1 MNHEY, CDR2 SVGAGI. V shed 10 bases and J shed 3 bases, with 10 bases lying between them. This CDR3 is built from 13 residues. The CDR3 loop reads CATQQNYNSPLHF. The CDR3 DNA reads as TGTGCCACTCAACAGAACTATAATTCACCCCTCCACTTT.